This TCR beta chain was sequenced during a study of T cells after yellow fever vaccination. General study findings and limits: Most clones from primary vaccination were detected again post-booster (96% CD4, around 88% CD8).

Trimming shortened V by 1 base and J by 10 bases, and 11 bases separated the two germline ends. This CDR3 region has 13 residues. Germline-derived CDR1 and CDR2 are SGHTA and FQGTGA. TCRdb redid the calling of the 5' RACE reads with MiXCR, one entry per CDR3 protein. The data contain more than 95,000 distinct CDR3 sequences, 6% to 8% of them singletons. This clonotype was found many times. The antigen remains unidentified. The V call is TRBV7-3, the J call TRBJ2-1, with a weak D call TRBD2 (5 bases). The source is a man younger than 30 who received the YFV17D yellow fever vaccine. This specimen was CD4+ T cells sorted from PBMCs, taken less than 11 days after the first yellow fever vaccination. In DNA, the CDR3 is TGTGCCAGCAGCTTAATGCTAACGGGGGAGCAGTTCTTC. The encoded protein is CASSLMLTGEQFF.